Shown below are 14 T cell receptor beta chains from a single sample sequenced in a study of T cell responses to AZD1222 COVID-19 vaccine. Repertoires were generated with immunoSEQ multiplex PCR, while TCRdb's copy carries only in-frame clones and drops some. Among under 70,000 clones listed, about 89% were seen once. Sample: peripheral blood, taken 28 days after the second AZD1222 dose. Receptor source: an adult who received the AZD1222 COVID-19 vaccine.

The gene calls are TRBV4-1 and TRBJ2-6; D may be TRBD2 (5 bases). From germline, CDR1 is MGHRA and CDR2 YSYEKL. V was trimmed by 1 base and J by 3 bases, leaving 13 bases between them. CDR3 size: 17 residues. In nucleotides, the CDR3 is TGCGCCAGCAGCCAAGGCACCGGGGTTCTTGGGGCCAACGTCCTGACTTTC. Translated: CASSQGTGVLGANVLTF.

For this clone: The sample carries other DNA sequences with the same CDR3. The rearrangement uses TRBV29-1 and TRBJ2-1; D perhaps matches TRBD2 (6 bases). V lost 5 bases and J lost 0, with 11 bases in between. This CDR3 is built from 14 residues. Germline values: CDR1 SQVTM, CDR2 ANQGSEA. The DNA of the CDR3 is TGCAGCGTTTCGGACGGGAGCTCCTACAATGAGCAGTTCTTC. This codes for CSVSDGSSYNEQFF.

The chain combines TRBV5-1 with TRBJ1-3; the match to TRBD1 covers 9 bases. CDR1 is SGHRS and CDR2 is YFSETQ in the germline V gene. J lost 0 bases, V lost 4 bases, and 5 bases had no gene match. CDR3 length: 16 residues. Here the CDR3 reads CASSVGQGYSGNTIYF. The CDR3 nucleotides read TGCGCCAGCAGCGTCGGACAGGGGTACTCTGGAAACACCATATATTTT.

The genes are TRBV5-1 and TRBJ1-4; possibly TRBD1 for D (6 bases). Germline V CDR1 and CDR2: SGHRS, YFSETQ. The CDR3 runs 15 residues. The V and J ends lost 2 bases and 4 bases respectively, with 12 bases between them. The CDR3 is CASSFAGQDNEKLFF. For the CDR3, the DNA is TGCGCCAGCAGCTTCGCGGGACAAGATAATGAAAAACTGTTTTTT.

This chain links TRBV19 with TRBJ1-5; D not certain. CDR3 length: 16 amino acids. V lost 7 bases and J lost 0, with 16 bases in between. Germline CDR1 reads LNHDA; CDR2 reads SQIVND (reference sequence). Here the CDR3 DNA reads TGTGCCAGTAACGGACGGAACTTATATAGCAATCAGCCCCAGCATTTT. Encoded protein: CASNGRNLYSNQPQHF.

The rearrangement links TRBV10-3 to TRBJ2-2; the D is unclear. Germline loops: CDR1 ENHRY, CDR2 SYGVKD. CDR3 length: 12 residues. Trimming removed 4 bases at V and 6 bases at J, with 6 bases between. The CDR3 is CAISGQAGELFF. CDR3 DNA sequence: TGTGCCATCAGTGGCCAGGCCGGGGAGCTGTTTTTT.

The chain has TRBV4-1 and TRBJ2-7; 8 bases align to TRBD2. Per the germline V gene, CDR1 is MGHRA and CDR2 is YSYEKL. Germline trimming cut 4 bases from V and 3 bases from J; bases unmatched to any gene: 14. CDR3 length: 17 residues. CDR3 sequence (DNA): TGCGCCAGCAGCCTAAAAGCCCCTAGGCGGGAGGTCTACGAGCAGTACTTC. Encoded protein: CASSLKAPRREVYEQYF.

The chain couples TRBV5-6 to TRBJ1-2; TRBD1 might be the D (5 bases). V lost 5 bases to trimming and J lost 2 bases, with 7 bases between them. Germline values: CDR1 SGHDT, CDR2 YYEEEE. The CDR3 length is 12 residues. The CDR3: CASRGLNYGYTF. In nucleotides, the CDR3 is TGTGCCAGCAGGGGGCTGAACTATGGCTACACCTTC.

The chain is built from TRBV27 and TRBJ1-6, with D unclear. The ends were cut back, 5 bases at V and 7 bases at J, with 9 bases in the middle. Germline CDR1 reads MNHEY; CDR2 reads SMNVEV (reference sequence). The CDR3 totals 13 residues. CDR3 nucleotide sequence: TGTGCCAGCAGTGGGCTACTGAATTCACCCCTCCACTTT. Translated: CASSGLLNSPLHF.

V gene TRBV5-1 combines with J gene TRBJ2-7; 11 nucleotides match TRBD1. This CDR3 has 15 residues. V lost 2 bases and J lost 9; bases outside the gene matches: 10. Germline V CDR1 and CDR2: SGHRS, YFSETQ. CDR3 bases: TGCGCCAGCAGCTTCGCGGGACAGGGGGGACGGGGGCAGTACTTC. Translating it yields CASSFAGQGGRGQYF.

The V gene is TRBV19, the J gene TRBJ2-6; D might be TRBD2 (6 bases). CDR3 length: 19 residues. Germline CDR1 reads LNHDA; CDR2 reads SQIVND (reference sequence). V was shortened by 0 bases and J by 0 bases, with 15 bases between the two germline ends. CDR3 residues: CASSIDGGSGLSGANVLTF. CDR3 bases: TGTGCCAGTAGTATAGATGGGGGGAGTGGTCTCTCTGGGGCCAACGTCCTGACTTTC.

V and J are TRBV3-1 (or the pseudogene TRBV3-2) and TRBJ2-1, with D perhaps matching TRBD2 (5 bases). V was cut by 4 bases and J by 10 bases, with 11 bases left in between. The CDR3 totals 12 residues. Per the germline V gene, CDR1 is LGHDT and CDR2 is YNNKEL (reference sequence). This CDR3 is CASSRLGEEQFF. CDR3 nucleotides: TGTGCCAGCAGCCGCCTCGGGGAAGAGCAGTTCTTC.

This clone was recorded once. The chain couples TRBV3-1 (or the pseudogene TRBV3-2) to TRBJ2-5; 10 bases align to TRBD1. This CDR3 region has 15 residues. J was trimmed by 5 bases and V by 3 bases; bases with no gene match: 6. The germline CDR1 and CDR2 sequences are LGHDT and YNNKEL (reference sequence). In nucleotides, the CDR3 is TGTGCCAGCAGCCACAGGACAGGGGGTGTGGAGACCCAGTACTTC. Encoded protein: CASSHRTGGVETQYF.

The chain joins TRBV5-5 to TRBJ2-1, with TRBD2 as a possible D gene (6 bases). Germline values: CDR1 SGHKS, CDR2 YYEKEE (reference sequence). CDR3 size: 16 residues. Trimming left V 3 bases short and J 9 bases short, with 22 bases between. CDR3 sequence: CASSSSGTPRWGEQFF. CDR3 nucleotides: TGTGCCAGCAGCTCATCAGGGACTCCTCGATGGGGTGAGCAGTTCTTC. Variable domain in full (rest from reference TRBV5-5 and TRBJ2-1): DAGVTQSPTHLIKTRGQQVTLRCSPISGHKSVSWYQQVLGQGPQFIFQYYEKEERGRGNFPDRFSARQFPNYSSELNVNALLLGDSALYLCASSSSGTPRWGEQFFGPGTRLTVL.